Below are 8 T cell receptor beta chains sequenced from a single sample in a study of human thymus T cells. The data were produced by immunoSEQ multiplex PCR, yet TCRdb's version contains in-frame clones alone and is incomplete. The top ten clones hold around 0.025% of a sample with around 120,000 clones, more than 90% of them seen once. It was from resections taken during corrective heart surgery that the thymus tissue came. Sequencing was carried out using thymus tissue. The receptors originated from a boy younger than two with a congenital heart defect but otherwise immunologically healthy.

The chain recombines TRBV29-1 with TRBJ1-2; D gene ambiguous. Trimming shortened V by 6 bases and J by 8 bases, and 13 bases separated the two germline ends. This CDR3 is built from 11 residues. Germline CDR1 and CDR2: SQVTM and ANQGSEA. The CDR3: CSVERVGGYTF. Written as DNA, the CDR3 is TGCAGCGTAGAACGGGTAGGAGGCTACACCTTC.

J is TRBJ1-2 and V is TRBV5-6, with 7 positions matching TRBD1. CDR1 SGHDT and CDR2 YYEEEE come from the germline V gene. V shed 5 bases, J shed 2 bases, and the junction held 12 bases outside the gene matches. CDR3 size: 16 residues. The CDR3 loop is CASRIGGRQGNYGYTF. For the CDR3, the DNA is TGTGCCAGCAGGATAGGAGGGAGACAGGGAAACTATGGCTACACCTTC.

The rearrangement uses TRBV13 and TRBJ2-2, with D perhaps TRBD2 (6 bases). V lost 5 bases and J 5 bases, leaving 18 bases between the germline ends. The germline V gene has CDR1 PRHDT and CDR2 FYEKMQ (reference sequence). This CDR3 contains 16 residues. CDR3 DNA: TGTGCCAGCAGCCCCTCCGCGGGATCGATTACCGGGGAGCTGTTTTTT. Protein sequence: CASSPSAGSITGELFF.

V is TRBV6-5 and J is TRBJ2-7, with unresolved D. The germline CDR1 and CDR2 sequences are MNHEY and SVGAGI. The germline V and J ends were trimmed by 7 bases and 0 bases, with 13 bases remaining between them. There are 14 residues in the CDR3. CDR3 amino acids: CASTTLLDSYEQYF. The DNA of the CDR3 is TGTGCCAGCACCACCCTCCTAGACTCCTACGAGCAGTACTTC.

The CDR3 protein is CASSFEGDRNKETQYF. The CDR3 DNA sequence: TGCGCCAGCAGCTTTGAGGGGGACAGGAATAAAGAGACCCAGTACTTC. The chain carries TRBV5-1 and TRBJ2-5; TRBD1 matches at 8 bases. The CDR3 contains 16 residues. CDR1 and CDR2 (germline): SGHRS, YFSETQ. Trimming took 2 bases from V and 3 from J; bases not matched to a gene: 9.

The chain couples TRBV19 to TRBJ1-6; the D is unclear. V shed 6 bases and J shed 5 bases, with 14 bases lying between them. Germline CDR1 is LNHDA and CDR2 is SQIVND (reference sequence). This CDR3 is built from 15 residues. The CDR3 spells CASSQRGRDNSPLHF. In DNA form, the CDR3 reads TGTGCCAGTAGCCAACGGGGAAGAGATAATTCACCCCTCCACTTT.

V and J are TRBV5-6 and TRBJ2-5, with 14 bases aligning to TRBD2. V lost 3 bases to trimming and J lost 1 base; unmatched junction nucleotides: 2. The CDR3 extends over 16 amino acids. Germline V gene data show CDR1 as SGHDT and CDR2 as YYEEEE. DNA for the CDR3: TGTGCCAGCAGCTGTGGGACTAGCGGGGGCCAAGAGACCCAGTACTTC. Residues: CASSCGTSGGQETQYF. The whole variable domain, filled in from reference TRBV5-6 and TRBJ2-5, reads DAGVTQSPTHLIKTRGQQVTLRCSPKSGHDTVSWYQQALGQGPQFIFQYYEEEERQRGNFPDRFSGHQFPNYSSELNVNALLLGDSALYLCASSCGTSGGQETQYFGPGTRLLVL.

The chain uses TRBV6-1 and TRBJ1-5, with 10 nucleotides matching TRBD1. V lost 1 base to trimming and J lost 4 bases; unmatched junction nucleotides: 4. The CDR3 runs 16 residues. Germline V CDR1 and CDR2: MNHNS, SASEGT. The chain's CDR3 is CASSEGTGGGNQPQHF. The CDR3 nucleotides read TGTGCCAGCAGTGAAGGGACAGGGGGGGGGAATCAGCCCCAGCATTTT.